A single sample gave rise to the 15 T cell receptor beta chains below, sequenced in a study of cytomegalovirus exposure and HLA in healthy donors. The protocol was immunoSEQ multiplex PCR, while the TCRdb copy is restricted to in-frame clones and leaves out a portion. The repertoire holds about 73,000 clones, about 90% seen once, with 3.8% in the top ten. The sequenced material came from PBMCs. The receptor source for this set is a young woman in good health and CMV-seropositive.

The genes are TRBV5-4 and TRBJ2-1, with TRBD2 matching 8 bases. This CDR3 region has 14 residues. CDR1 is SGHNT, CDR2 YYREEE, per germline (reference sequence). V lost 8 bases and J lost 2; bases outside the gene matches: 6. CDR3 sequence (DNA): TGTGCCAGTACATCGGGGGGGGCCTACAATGAGCAGTTCTTC. The encoded protein is CASTSGGAYNEQFF.

The V and J genes are TRBV27 and TRBJ2-5, with D maybe TRBD1 (5 bases). The CDR3 is 13 amino acids. Trimming took 5 bases from V and 0 from J, leaving 7 bases between them. From germline, CDR1 is MNHEY and CDR2 SMNVEV (reference sequence). The CDR3 nucleotides are TGTGCCAGCAGTGGGGCAGACCAAGAGACCCAGTACTTC. Translation gives CASSGADQETQYF.

The chain uses TRBV19 and TRBJ2-7; TRBD2 agrees at 10 bases. This CDR3 is 17 amino acids long. V dropped 4 bases and J dropped 0; count of bases not matched to a gene: 9. The germline CDR1 and CDR2 sequences are LNHDA and SQIVND (reference sequence). This chain's CDR3 is CASSKHLAGANSYEQYF. DNA of the CDR3: TGTGCCAGTAGTAAACACCTAGCGGGAGCTAACTCCTACGAGCAGTACTTC.

The chain joins TRBV4-2 to TRBJ2-1, with TRBD1 as a possible D gene (6 bases). The V end was cut by 0 bases, the J end by 0 bases, with 6 bases between. Germline-derived CDR1 and CDR2 are LGHNA and YNFKEQ. The CDR3 loop spans 15 amino acids. The CDR3 here is CASSQEDSSYNEQFF. CDR3 nucleotide sequence: TGTGCCAGCAGCCAAGAGGACAGCTCCTACAATGAGCAGTTCTTC.

This clone appeared a single time. The V and J genes are TRBV28 and TRBJ2-7; D may be TRBD1 (6 bases). Per the germline V gene, CDR1 is MDHEN and CDR2 is SYDVKM. Trimming stripped 5 bases from V and 3 bases from J, with 14 bases between. The CDR3 loop spans 14 amino acids. This CDR3 reads CASSQRQVLYEQYF. CDR3 in DNA: TGTGCCAGCAGTCAGAGACAGGTTCTCTACGAGCAGTACTTC.

The chain joins TRBV11-2 to TRBJ1-1, with 7 positions matching TRBD1. From germline, CDR1 is SGHAT and CDR2 FQNNGV. The CDR3 is 13 amino acids. Trimming cost V 8 bases and J 3 bases; bases outside gene matches: 6. This chain's CDR3 is CASGGTDYTEAFF. In DNA form, the CDR3 reads TGTGCCAGCGGCGGGACAGATTACACTGAAGCTTTCTTT. The complete variable domain, with remaining parts taken from reference TRBV11-2 and TRBJ1-1, reads EAGVAQSPRYKIIEKRQSVAFWCNPISGHATLYWYQQILGQGPKLLIQFQNNGVVDDSQLPKDRFSAERLKGVDSTLKIQPAKLEDSAVYLCASGGTDYTEAFFGQGTRLTVV.

J is TRBJ2-7 and V is TRBV7-2; 7 bases fit TRBD2. The V segment lost 1 base and the J segment 2 bases; nucleotides outside the gene matches: 5. The CDR3 loop spans 15 amino acids. Germline loops: CDR1 SGHTA, CDR2 FQGNSA. The CDR3 is CASSLVLGGTYEQYF. The CDR3 nucleotides read TGTGCCAGCAGCTTAGTTCTCGGGGGGACCTACGAGCAGTACTTC. Supplemented by reference TRBV7-2 and TRBJ2-7, the full variable domain reads GAGVSQSPSNKVTEKGKDVELRCDPISGHTALYWYRQSLGQGLEFLIYFQGNSAPDKSGLPSDRFSAERTGGSVSTLTIQRTQQEDSAVYLCASSLVLGGTYEQYFGPGTRLTVT.

The chain uses TRBV27 and TRBJ2-7; 7 bases fit TRBD1. The germline gives CDR1 MNHEY, CDR2 SMNVEV (reference sequence). J gave up 3 bases and V 2 bases, and 1 base lay outside the gene matches. This CDR3 is built from 13 residues. The CDR3 DNA reads TGTGCCAGCAGTTTAAGACAGGGCTACGAGCAGTACTTC. Translated: CASSLRQGYEQYF.

The V and J genes are TRBV5-6 and TRBJ1-5, with 7 bases identical to TRBD1. Trimming at V came to 0 bases and at J to 3 bases, leaving 3 bases not matched to a gene. In germline, CDR1 is SGHDT, CDR2 YYEEEE. This CDR3 region has 15 residues. The CDR3 reads CASSLEGQNNQPQHF. The DNA of the CDR3 is TGTGCCAGCAGCTTGGAGGGACAGAACAATCAGCCCCAGCATTTT.

Here the CDR3 reads CASSLGQPPTEAFF. The CDR3 DNA reads TGTGCCAGCAGCCTGGGGCAGCCCCCCACTGAAGCTTTCTTT. The chain employs TRBV7-2 and TRBJ1-1, with D tentatively TRBD1 (5 bases). The CDR3 loop spans 14 amino acids. The germline V gene encodes CDR1 SGHTA and CDR2 FQGNSA. V was cut by 5 bases and J by 4 bases, with 14 bases left in between.

Notes on this clone: This CDR3 is also generated by other DNA sequences in the sample. J is TRBJ2-5 and V is TRBV29-1; 7 nucleotides align to TRBD2. This CDR3 has 13 residues. The junction had 1 base not matched to a gene; V was cut back by 2 bases and J by 1 base. CDR1 is SQVTM, CDR2 ANQGSEA, per germline. CDR3 DNA: TGCAGCGTTGAACGGGGGGTCCAAGAGACCCAGTACTTC. Protein product: CSVERGVQETQYF. The full variable domain, its missing parts supplied by reference TRBV29-1 and TRBJ2-5, is SAVISQKPSRDICQRGTSLTIQCQVDSQVTMMFWYRQQPGQSLTLIATANQGSEATYESGFVIDKFPISRPNLTFSTLTVSNMSPEDSSIYLCSVERGVQETQYFGPGTRLLVL.

The chain couples TRBV18 to TRBJ2-2; 10 nucleotides agree with TRBD2. The germline V gene encodes CDR1 KGHSH and CDR2 LQKENI. The V segment lost 3 bases and the J segment 9 bases; nucleotides outside the gene matches: 4. The CDR3 consists of 14 residues. CDR3 residues: CASSPGTSDRELFF. In DNA, the CDR3 is TGTGCCAGCTCACCGGGGACTAGCGACAGGGAGCTGTTTTTT.

The chain is built from TRBV1 and TRBJ2-1; the D call in the table, TRBD2, was not verified against the DNA. TRBV1 is termed a pseudogene. The CDR3 totals 15 residues. DNA of the CDR3: TGCACCAGCAGCTACGGACTAGCCTGCATCGGCGAGCAGTTCTTC. Its translation is CTSSYGLACIGEQFF.

The rearrangement uses TRBV7-8 and TRBJ1-4; 11 nucleotides match TRBD1. Germline CDR1 is SGHVS and CDR2 is FQNEAQ. Germline trimming cut 4 bases from V and 2 bases from J; bases unmatched to any gene: 9. The CDR3 runs to 18 residues. The CDR3 coding sequence is TGTGCCAGCAGCTGGTGGGGGACAGGGGGTGCCACTAATGAAAAACTGTTTTTT. Translating gives CASSWWGTGGATNEKLFF.

The chain is built from TRBV6-1 and TRBJ2-7; D is possibly TRBD2 (5 bases). Germline lookup yields CDR1 MNHNS and CDR2 SASEGT. The ends were cut back, 4 bases at V and 11 bases at J, with 15 bases in the middle. This CDR3 is built from 12 residues. The CDR3 region is CASSGRALGEYF. CDR3 bases: TGTGCCAGCAGTGGGCGGGCCCTTGGGGAGTACTTC.